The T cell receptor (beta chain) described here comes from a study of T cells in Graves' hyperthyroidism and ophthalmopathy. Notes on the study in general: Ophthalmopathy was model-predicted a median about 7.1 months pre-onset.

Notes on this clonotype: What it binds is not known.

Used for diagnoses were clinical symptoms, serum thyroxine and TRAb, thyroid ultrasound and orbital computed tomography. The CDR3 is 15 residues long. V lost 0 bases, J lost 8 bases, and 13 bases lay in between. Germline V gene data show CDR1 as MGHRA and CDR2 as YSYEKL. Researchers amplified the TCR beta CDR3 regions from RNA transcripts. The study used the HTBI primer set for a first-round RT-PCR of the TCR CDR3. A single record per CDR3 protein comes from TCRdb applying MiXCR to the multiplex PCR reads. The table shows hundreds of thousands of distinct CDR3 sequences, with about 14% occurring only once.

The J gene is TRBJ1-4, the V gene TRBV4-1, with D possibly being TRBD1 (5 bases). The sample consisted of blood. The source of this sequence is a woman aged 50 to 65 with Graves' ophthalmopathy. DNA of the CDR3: TGCGCCAGCAGCCAAGATGGGGGGGTAGGGGAAAAACTGTTTTTT. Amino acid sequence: CASSQDGGVGEKLFF.